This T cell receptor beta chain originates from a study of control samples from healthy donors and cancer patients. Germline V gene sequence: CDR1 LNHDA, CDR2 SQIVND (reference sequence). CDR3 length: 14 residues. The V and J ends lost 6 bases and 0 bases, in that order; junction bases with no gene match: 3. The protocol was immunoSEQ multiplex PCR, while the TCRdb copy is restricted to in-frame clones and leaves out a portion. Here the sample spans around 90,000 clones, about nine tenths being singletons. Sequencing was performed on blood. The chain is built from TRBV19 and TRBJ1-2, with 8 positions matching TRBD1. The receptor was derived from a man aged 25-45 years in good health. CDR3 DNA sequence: TGTGCCAGTAGCCCGGACAGGGCTAACTATGGCTACACCTTC. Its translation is CASSPDRANYGYTF.